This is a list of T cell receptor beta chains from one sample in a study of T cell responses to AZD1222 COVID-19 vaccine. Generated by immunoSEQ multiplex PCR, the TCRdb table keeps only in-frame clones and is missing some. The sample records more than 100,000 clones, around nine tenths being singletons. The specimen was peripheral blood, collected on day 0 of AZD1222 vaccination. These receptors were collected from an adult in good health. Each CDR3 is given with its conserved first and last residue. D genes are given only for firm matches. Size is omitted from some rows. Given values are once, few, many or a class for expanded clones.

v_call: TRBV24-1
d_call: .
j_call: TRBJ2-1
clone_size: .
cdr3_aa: CATRSRGGSYNEQFF
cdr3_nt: TGTGCCACCAGGTCGAGAGGAGGCTCCTACAATGAGCAGTTCTTC

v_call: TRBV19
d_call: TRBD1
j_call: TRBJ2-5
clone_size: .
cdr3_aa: CASSPGQGWQETQYF
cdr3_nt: TGTGCCAGTAGTCCCGGACAGGGTTGGCAAGAGACCCAGTACTTC

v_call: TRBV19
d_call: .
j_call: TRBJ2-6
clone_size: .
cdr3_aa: CASRQLLGANVLTF
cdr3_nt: TGTGCCAGCCGACAGCTTCTCGGGGCCAACGTCCTGACTTTC

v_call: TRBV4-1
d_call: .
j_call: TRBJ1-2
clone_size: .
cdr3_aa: CASSQDTGSGVYGYTF
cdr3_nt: TGCGCCAGCAGCCAAGATACGGGGAGTGGGGTCTATGGCTACACCTTC

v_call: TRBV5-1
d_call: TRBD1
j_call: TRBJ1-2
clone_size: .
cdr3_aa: CASSFTDRGQFYGYTF
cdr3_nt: TGCGCCAGCAGCTTCACCGACAGGGGGCAATTTTATGGCTACACCTTC

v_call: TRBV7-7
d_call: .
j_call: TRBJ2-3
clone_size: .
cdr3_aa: CASSSRIAETDTQYF
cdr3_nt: TGTGCTAGCAGCTCCCGAATAGCGGAGACAGATACGCAGTATTTT

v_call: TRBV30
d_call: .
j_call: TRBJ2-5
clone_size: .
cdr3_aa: CAWSNSAGETQYF
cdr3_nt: TGTGCCTGGAGTAATTCCGCTGGGGAGACCCAGTACTTC

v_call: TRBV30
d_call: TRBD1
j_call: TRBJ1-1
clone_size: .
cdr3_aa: CAWSPGTVGLGAFF
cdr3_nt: TGTGCCTGGAGCCCCGGGACAGTTGGGCTAGGGGCTTTCTTT

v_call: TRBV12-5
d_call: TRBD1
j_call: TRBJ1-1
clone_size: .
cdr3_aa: CASHRDRGDFGTEAFF
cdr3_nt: TGTGCTAGCCACCGGGACAGGGGGGACTTTGGCACTGAAGCTTTCTTT

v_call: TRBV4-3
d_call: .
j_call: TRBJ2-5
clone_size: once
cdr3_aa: CASSPTRTAHQETQYF
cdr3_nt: TGCGCCAGCAGCCCGACCCGGACTGCCCACCAAGAGACCCAGTACTTC